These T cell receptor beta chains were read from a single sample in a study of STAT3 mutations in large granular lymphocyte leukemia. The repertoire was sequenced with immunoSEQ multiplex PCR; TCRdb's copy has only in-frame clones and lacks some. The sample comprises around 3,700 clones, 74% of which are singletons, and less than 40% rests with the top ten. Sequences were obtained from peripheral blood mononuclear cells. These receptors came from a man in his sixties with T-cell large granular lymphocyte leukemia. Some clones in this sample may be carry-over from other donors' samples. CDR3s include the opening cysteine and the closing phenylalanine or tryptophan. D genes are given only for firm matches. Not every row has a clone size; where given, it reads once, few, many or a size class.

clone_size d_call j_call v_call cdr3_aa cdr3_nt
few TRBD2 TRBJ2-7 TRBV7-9 CASSLVPSGFSYEQYF TGTGCCAGCAGCTTAGTTCCTAGCGGTTTTTCCTACGAGCAGTACTTC
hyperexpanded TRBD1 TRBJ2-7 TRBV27 CASSSIQGAVWQYF TGTGCCAGCAGTTCCATTCAGGGGGCAGTTTGGCAGTACTTC
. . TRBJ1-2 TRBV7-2 CASSPGLEGYGYTF TGTGCCAGCAGTCCTGGACTGGAGGGCTATGGCTACACCTTC
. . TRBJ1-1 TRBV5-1 CASSLDGRVNTEAFF TGCGCCAGCAGCTTGGATGGCAGGGTTAACACTGAAGCTTTCTTT
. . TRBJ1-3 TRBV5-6 CASSLYGLGNTIYF TGTGCCAGCAGCTTGTACGGACTTGGAAACACCATATATTTT
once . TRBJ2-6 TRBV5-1 CASREAGANVLTF TGCGCCAGCAGGGAAGCTGGGGCCAACGTCCTGACTTTC
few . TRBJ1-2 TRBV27 CASSLNEGYGYTF TGTGCCAGCAGTTTAAACGAGGGCTATGGCTACACCTTC
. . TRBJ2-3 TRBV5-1 CASSPEPTTDTQYF TGCGCCAGCAGCCCGGAACCCACCACAGATACGCAGTATTTT
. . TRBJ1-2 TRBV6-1 CASSPLTAGGYTF TGTGCCAGCAGCCCCCTTACGGCGGGGGGCTACACCTTC
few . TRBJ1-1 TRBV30 CAWRARVYTEAFF TGTGCCTGGAGGGCAAGAGTCTATACTGAAGCTTTCTTT
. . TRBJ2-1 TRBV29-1 CSAPTGLSSYNEQFF TGCAGCGCACCAACGGGCCTTAGCTCCTACAATGAGCAGTTCTTC
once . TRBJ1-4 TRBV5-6 CASSLLATNEKLFF TGTGCCAGCAGCTTGCTAGCAACTAATGAAAAACTGTTTTTT
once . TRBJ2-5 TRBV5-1 CASSLGGNSIAETQYF TGCGCCAGCAGCTTAGGTGGCAATTCAATTGCGGAGACCCAGTACTTC
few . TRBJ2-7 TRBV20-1 CKGRVEQYF TGCAAGGGTAGGGTAGAGCAGTACTTC
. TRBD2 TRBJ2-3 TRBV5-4 CASSSRTSGRLDTQYF TGTGCCAGCAGCTCGAGGACTAGCGGGAGGTTAGATACGCAGTATTTT
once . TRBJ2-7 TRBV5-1 CASSLTGRGYEQYF TGCGCCAGCAGCTTAACAGGAAGGGGCTACGAGCAGTACTTC
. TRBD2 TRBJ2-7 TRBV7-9 CASSPRTLAGGNEQYF TGTGCCAGCAGCCCGAGAACCCTAGCGGGAGGGAACGAGCAGTACTTC
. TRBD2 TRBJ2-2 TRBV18 CASSSAGGTGELFF TGTGCCAGCTCGTCGGCGGGAGGAACCGGGGAGCTGTTTTTT
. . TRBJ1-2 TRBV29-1 CSVERRPREQGRVGNYGYTF TGCAGCGTTGAAAGAAGGCCGAGGGAACAGGGAAGGGTAGGAAACTATGGCTACACCTTC
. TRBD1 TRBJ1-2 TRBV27 CASRPDRLYGYTF TGTGCCAGCAGGCCGGACAGGCTCTATGGCTACACCTTC
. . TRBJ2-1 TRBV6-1 CASPRGVNNEQFF TGTGCCAGCCCCAGGGGGGTGAACAATGAGCAGTTCTTC
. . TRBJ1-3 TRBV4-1 CASSQIGGAPYF TGCGCCAGCAGCCAAATTGGGGGGGCCCCATATTTT
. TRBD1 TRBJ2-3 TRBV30 CAWGDRATQYF TGTGCCTGGGGTGACAGGGCTACGCAGTATTTT
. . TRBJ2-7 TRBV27 CASSVTVPPYEQYF TGTGCCAGCAGTGTGACAGTGCCCCCCTACGAGCAGTACTTC
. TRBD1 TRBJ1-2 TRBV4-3 CASSQSEMGQFGPYGYTF TGCGCCAGCAGCCAATCAGAGATGGGACAGTTTGGACCATATGGCTACACCTTC
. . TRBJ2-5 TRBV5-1 CASSLALTTQETQYF TGCGCCAGCAGCTTGGCCCTTACAACACAAGAGACCCAGTACTTC
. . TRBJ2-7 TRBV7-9 CASRTENSYEQYF TGTGCCAGCAGAACGGAAAATAGCTACGAGCAGTACTTC
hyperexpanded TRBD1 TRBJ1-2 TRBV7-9 CASSLLSGTGDPGYTF TGTGCCAGCAGCTTACTTTCCGGGACAGGGGACCCTGGCTACACCTTC
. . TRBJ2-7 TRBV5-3 CARSDPSHKPYEQYF TGTGCCAGAAGCGACCCTTCACACAAACCCTACGAGCAGTACTTC
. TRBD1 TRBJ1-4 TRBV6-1 CARDRGNNEKLFF TGTGCCAGAGACAGGGGGAACAATGAAAAACTGTTTTTT
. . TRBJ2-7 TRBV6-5 CASTYGRGSSYEQYF TGTGCCAGCACTTACGGCAGGGGAAGCTCCTACGAGCAGTACTTC
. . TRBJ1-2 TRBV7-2 CASSFTGTDSGGYTF TGTGCCAGCAGCTTTACCGGGACGGATTCAGGTGGCTACACCTTC
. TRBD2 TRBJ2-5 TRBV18 CASSPILAGEETQYF TGTGCCAGCTCACCGATACTAGCGGGAGAGGAGACCCAGTACTTC
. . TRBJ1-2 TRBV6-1 CASSPITLIYGYTF TGTGCCAGCAGCCCCATCACACTCATCTATGGCTACACCTTC
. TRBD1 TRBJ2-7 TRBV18 CASSPVYGDRQYF TGTGCCAGCTCACCGGTCTATGGGGACAGGCAGTACTTC
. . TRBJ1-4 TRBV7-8 CASSPLRSRISNEKLFF TGTGCCAGCAGCCCACTCCGGTCCAGAATCTCTAATGAAAAACTGTTTTTT
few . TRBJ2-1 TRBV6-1 CASSPDGGAYNEQFF TGTGCCAGCAGCCCCGACGGGGGTGCGTACAATGAGCAGTTCTTC
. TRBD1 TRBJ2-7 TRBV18 CASSPNVGQGIGEQYF TGTGCCAGCTCACCTAACGTGGGACAGGGAATTGGAGAGCAGTACTTC
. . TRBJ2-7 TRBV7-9 CASSLVGGQENYEQYF TGTGCCAGCAGCTTAGTCGGGGGGCAGGAGAACTACGAGCAGTACTTC
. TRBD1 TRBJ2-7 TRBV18 CASSTGQGNSYEQYF TGTGCCAGCTCAACCGGACAGGGGAACTCCTACGAGCAGTACTTC
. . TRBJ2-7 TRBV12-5 CASGLVRRQSYEQYF TGTGCTAGTGGTTTGGTACGCCGCCAGTCCTACGAGCAGTACTTC
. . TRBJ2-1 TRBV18 CASSPPSRGEQFF TGTGCCAGCTCACCCCCCTCCAGGGGTGAGCAGTTCTTC
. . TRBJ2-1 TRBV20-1 CSARGDEQFF TGCAGTGCGCGCGGGGATGAGCAGTTCTTC
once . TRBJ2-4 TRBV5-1 CASSLAVNSNIQYF TGCGCCAGCAGCTTGGCCGTTAACTCAAACATTCAGTACTTC
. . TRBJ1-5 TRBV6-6 CASSLETGSSNQPQHF TGTGCCAGCAGCCTTGAGACAGGCAGTAGCAATCAGCCCCAGCATTTT
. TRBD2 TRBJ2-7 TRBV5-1 CASSSGLTTYEQYF TGCGCCAGCAGCTCGGGACTAACCACCTACGAGCAGTACTTC
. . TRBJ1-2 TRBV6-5 CASTYSGGGIYGYTF TGTGCCAGCACCTACTCCGGGGGAGGGATCTATGGCTACACCTTC
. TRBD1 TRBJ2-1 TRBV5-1 CASSLGTGEDEQFF TGCGCCAGCAGCTTGGGCACAGGGGAAGATGAGCAGTTCTTC
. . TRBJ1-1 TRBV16 CASSQFGGDTEAFF TGTGCCAGCAGCCAATTTGGCGGGGATACTGAAGCTTTCTTT
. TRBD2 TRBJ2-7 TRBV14 CASSHGKLAPSYEQYF TGTGCCAGCAGCCACGGCAAACTAGCGCCATCGTACGAGCAGTACTTC
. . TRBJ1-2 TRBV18 CASSPIDRHPAYGYTF TGTGCCAGCTCACCCATCGACCGACATCCAGCCTATGGCTACACCTTC